This T cell receptor beta chain was captured by sequencing in a study of T cell repertoires in cytomegalovirus infection. Overall study context: TCR beta signatures that were public indicated CMV infection and matching HLA type. Study-level points and caveats: The cumulative frequency of public TCR beta families distinguished individuals who carried CMV together with the relevant HLA.

One entry per CDR3 protein, called by TCRdb with MiXCR from the reads. The top ten clones hold about 15% of a sample with roughly 280,000 distinct CDR3 sequences, roughly 9.1% of them seen once. Losses at the gene ends were 7 bases for V and 5 bases for J; bases not matched to a gene: 10. The CDR3 extends over 14 amino acids. The V gene's germline CDR1 is SQVTM and CDR2 ANQGSEA. This clonotype has more than one count but fewer than ten. What it binds is not known. The TCR originated in a human donor in good health (CMV status not recorded). Some clones in this sample may be carry-over from other donors' samples. The V call is TRBV29-1, the J call TRBJ1-4, with 7 bases aligning to TRBD1. Material: PBMCs. The CDR3 sequence: CSAKRQGLNEKLFF. The CDR3 DNA is TGCAGCGCAAAACGACAGGGCTTAAATGAAAAACTGTTTTTT.